A selection of T cell receptor beta chains follows, all from one sample in a study of blood T cells in healthy people across ages. TCRdb redid the calling of the 5' RACE reads with MiXCR, one entry per CDR3 protein. The sample lists some 880,000 distinct CDR3 sequences; 30% to 45% were seen once. Sequencing was done on a sample of blood. These receptors originate from a man younger than 35 in good health. CDR3s include the opening cysteine and the closing phenylalanine or tryptophan. Each record gives: CDR3 length, V gene, J gene, clone size, D gene, CDR3 DNA, CDR3 protein. A D gene is named only where the DNA matches it firmly. A clone size is listed for some rows: how often the clone was seen (once, few, many), or a class if it is expanded.

>15|TRBV5-5|TRBJ2-7|.|.
TGTGCCAGCAGCTCTCGACCTAGTCGAGAGAATGAGCAGTACTTC
CASSSRPSRENEQYF
>13|TRBV20-1|TRBJ2-1|.|TRBD2
TGCAGTGCTCTTAGCGGGGGCCACAATGAGCAGTTCTTC
CSALSGGHNEQFF
>17|TRBV4-3|TRBJ2-1|.|TRBD1
TGCGCCAGCAGCCAAGATCGAGAGACAGGGAGCCCCAATGAGCAGTTCTTC
CASSQDRETGSPNEQFF
>13|TRBV24-1|TRBJ2-1|.|.
TGTGCCACCCGGCTAGGGTTCGACAATGAGCAGTTCTTC
CATRLGFDNEQFF
>17|TRBV12-3/TRBV12-4|TRBJ1-2|few|.
TGTGCCAGCAGCCCCCACTGTCCCGAGACCTGTGGCTATGGCTACACCTTC
CASSPHCPETCGYGYTF
>13|TRBV3-1|TRBJ1-2|few|.
TGTGCCAGCAGCCAAGACCAGGGGCATGGCCACACCTTC
CASSQDQGHGHTF
>13|TRBV12-3/TRBV12-4|TRBJ1-5|few|.
TGTGCCAGCAGCCGGACTAGCCTACAGCCCCAGCATTTT
CASSRTSLQPQHF
>15|TRBV12-3/TRBV12-4|TRBJ1-6|many|.
TGTGCCAGCAGTTTAGCGCGCGGGATGGATTCACCCCTCCACTTT
CASSLARGMDSPLHF
>16|TRBV4-3|TRBJ2-5|few|.
TGCGCCAGCAGCCAAGATATAGAGACAGGGCGGCGGGACCAGTACTTC
CASSQDIETGRRDQYF
>15|TRBV12-3/TRBV12-4|TRBJ1-5|many|TRBD1
TGTGCCAGCAGCTCTGACAGGGGGCTTAATTATCCCCAGCATTTT
CASSSDRGLNYPQHF